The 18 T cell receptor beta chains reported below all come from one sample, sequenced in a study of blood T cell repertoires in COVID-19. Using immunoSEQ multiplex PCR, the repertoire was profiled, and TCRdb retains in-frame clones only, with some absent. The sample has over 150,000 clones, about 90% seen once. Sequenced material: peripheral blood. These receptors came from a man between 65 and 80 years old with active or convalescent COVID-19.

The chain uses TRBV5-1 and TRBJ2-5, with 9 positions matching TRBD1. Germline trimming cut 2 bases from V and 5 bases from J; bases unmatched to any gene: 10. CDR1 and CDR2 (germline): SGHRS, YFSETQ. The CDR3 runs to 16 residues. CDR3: CASSLQGAMSGETQYF. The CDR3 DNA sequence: TGCGCCAGCAGCTTACAGGGGGCGATGAGTGGGGAGACCCAGTACTTC.

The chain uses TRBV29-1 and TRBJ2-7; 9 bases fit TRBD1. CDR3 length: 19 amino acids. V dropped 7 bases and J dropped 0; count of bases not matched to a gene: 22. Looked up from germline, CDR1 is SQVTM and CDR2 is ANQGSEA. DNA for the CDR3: TGCAGCGCCGAGGGGGTGATGGACAGGGGATCACGAAGCTCCTACGAGCAGTACTTC. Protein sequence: CSAEGVMDRGSRSSYEQYF.

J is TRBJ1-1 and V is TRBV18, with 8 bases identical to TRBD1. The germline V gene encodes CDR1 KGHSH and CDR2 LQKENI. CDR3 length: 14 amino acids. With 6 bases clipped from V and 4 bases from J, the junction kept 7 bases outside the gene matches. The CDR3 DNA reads TGTGCCAGCTCGGACAGGGAATCGGGCACTGAAGCTTTCTTT. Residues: CASSDRESGTEAFF.

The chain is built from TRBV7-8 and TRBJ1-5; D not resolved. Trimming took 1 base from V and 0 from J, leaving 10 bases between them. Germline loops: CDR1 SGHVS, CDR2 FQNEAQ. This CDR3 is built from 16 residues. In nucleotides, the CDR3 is TGTGCCAGCAGCTTAGAATCCCCTTATAGCAATCAGCCCCAGCATTTT. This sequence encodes CASSLESPYSNQPQHF.

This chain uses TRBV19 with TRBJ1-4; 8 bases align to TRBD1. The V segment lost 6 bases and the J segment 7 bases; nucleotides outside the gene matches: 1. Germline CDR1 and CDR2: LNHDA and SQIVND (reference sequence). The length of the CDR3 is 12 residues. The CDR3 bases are TGTGCCAGTAGGGACAGGGTTGAAAAACTGTTTTTT. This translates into CASRDRVEKLFF. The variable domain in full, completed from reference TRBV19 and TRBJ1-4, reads DGGITQSPKYLFRKEGQNVTLSCEQNLNHDAMYWYRQDPGQGLRLIYYSQIVNDFQKGDIAEGYSVSREKKESFPLTVTSAQKNPTAFYLCASRDRVEKLFFGSGTQLSVL.

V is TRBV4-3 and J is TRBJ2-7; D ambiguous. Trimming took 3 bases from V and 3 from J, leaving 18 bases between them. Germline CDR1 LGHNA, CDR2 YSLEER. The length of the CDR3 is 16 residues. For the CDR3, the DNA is TGCGCCAGCAGCCAGGATCCACCGGGTAGTCACTACGAGCAGTACTTC. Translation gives CASSQDPPGSHYEQYF.

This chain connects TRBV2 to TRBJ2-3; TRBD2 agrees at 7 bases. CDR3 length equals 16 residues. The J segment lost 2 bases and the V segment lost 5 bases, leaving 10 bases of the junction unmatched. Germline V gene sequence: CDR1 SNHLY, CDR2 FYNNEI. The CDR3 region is CASSFQSGTNTDTQYF. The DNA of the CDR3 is TGTGCCAGCAGTTTCCAATCCGGGACTAACACAGATACGCAGTATTTT.

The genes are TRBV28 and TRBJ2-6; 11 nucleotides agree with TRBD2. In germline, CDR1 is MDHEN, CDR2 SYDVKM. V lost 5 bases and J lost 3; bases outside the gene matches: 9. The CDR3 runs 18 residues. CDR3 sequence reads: CASSNQLAGVVGANVLTF. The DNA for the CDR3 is TGTGCCAGCAGTAACCAACTAGCGGGAGTCGTTGGGGCCAACGTCCTGACTTTC.

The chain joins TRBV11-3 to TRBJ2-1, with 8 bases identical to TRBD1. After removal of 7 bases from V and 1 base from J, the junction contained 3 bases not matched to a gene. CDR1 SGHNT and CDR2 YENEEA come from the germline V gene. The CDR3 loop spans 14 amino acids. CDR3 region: CASKRQGSYNEQFF. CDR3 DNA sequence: TGTGCCAGCAAAAGACAGGGGTCCTACAATGAGCAGTTCTTC.

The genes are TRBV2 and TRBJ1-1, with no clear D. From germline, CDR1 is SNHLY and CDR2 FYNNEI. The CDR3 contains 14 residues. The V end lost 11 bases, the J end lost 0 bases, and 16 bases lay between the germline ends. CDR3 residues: CALEGGSLNTEAFF. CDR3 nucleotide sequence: TGTGCCCTTGAGGGAGGGTCCTTGAACACTGAAGCTTTCTTT.

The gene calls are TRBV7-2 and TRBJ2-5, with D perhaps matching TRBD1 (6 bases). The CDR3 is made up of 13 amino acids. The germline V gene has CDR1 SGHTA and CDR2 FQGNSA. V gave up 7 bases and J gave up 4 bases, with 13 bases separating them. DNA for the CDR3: TGTGCCAGCACCCGAGGGGGTGCAGAGACCCAGTACTTC. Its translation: CASTRGGAETQYF.

CDR3 in DNA: TGCGCCAGCAGCCCGGGACTAGCGGGCAGCACAGATACGCAGTATTTT. This translates into CASSPGLAGSTDTQYF. This sequence joins TRBV5-1 and TRBJ2-3; 12 bases match TRBD2. The germline V gene encodes CDR1 SGHRS and CDR2 YFSETQ. V lost 4 bases, J lost 0 bases, and 3 bases stayed unmatched. The CDR3 runs 16 residues.

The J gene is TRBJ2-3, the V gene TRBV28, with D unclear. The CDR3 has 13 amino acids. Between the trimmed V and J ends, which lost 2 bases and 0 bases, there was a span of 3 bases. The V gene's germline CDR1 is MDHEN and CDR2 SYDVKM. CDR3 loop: CASSLPSTDTQYF. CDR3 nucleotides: TGTGCCAGCAGTTTACCAAGCACAGATACGCAGTATTTT.

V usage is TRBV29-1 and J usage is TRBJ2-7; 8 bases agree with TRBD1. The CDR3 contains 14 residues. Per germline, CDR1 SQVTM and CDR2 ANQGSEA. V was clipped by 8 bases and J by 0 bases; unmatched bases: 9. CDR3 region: CSTSGQGGSYEQYF. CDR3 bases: TGCAGCACCTCCGGACAGGGTGGCTCCTACGAGCAGTACTTC.

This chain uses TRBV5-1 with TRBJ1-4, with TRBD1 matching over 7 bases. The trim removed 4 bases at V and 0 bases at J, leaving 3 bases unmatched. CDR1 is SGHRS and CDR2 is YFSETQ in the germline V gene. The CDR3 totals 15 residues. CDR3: CASSKTGSTNEKLFF. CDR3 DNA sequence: TGCGCCAGCAGCAAGACAGGGTCAACTAATGAAAAACTGTTTTTT.

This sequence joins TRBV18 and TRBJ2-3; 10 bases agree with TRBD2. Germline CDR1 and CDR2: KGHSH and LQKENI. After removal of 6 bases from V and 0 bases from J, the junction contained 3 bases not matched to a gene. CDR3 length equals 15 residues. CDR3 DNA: TGTGCCAGCTCGGGACTAGCGCAAAGCACAGATACGCAGTATTTT. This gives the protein CASSGLAQSTDTQYF.

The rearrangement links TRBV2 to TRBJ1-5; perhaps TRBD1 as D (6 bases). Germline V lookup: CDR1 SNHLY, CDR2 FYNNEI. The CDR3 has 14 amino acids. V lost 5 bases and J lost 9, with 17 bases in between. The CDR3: CASSLDSPVRPQHF. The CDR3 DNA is TGTGCCAGCAGTTTGGACAGTCCAGTTCGGCCCCAGCATTTT. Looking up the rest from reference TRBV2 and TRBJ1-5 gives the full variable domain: EPEVTQTPSHQVTQMGQEVILRCVPISNHLYFYWYRQILGQKVEFLVSFYNNEISEKSEIFDDQFSVERPDGSNFTLKIRSTKLEDSAMYFCASSLDSPVRPQHFGDGTRLSIL.

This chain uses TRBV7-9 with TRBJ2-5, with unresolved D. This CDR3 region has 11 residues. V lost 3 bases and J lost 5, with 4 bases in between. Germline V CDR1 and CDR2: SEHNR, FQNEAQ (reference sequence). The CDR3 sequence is CASSFGETQYF. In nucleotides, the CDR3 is TGTGCCAGCAGCTTCGGTGAGACCCAGTACTTC.